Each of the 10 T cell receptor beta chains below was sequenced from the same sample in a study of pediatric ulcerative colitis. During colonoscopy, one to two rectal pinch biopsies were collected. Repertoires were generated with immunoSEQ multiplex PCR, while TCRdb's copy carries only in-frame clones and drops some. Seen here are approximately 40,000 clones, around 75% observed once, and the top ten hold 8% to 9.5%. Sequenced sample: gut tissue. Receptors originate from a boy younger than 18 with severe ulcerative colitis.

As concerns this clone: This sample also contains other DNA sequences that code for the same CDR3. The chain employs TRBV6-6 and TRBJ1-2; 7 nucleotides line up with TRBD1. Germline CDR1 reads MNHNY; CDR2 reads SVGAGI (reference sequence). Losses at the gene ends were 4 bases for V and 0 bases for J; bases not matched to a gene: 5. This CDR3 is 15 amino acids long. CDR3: CASSSRTGANYGYTF. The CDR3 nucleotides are TGTGCCAGCAGTTCCCGGACAGGAGCTAACTATGGCTACACCTTC.

In DNA form, the CDR3 reads TGTGCCAGCAGCCCAACGGGGGGGCTGAGGACTGAAGCTTTCTTT. Its translation is CASSPTGGLRTEAFF. The J gene is TRBJ1-1, the V gene TRBV4-2; tentative D call: TRBD1 (6 bases). The CDR3 loop spans 15 amino acids. Germline lookup yields CDR1 LGHNA and CDR2 YNFKEQ. Trimming shortened V by 4 bases and J by 5 bases, and 17 bases separated the two germline ends.

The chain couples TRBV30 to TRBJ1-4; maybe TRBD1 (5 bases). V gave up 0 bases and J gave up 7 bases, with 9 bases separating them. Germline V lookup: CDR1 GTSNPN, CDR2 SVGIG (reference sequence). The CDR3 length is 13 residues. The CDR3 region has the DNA TGTGCCTGGAGTGTACGGGGGGGTGAAAAACTGTTTTTT. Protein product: CAWSVRGGEKLFF.

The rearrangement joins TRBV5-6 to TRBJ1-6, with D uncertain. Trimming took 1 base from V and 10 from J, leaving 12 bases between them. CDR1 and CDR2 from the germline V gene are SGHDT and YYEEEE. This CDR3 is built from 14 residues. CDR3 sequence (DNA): TGTGCCAGCAGCTTGATCGGGGTAGACTCACCCCTCCACTTT. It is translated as CASSLIGVDSPLHF.

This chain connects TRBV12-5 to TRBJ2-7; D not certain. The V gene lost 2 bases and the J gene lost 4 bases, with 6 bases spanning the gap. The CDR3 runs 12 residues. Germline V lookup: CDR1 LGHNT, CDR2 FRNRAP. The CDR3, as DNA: TGTGCTAGTGGTTTGACAGATTACGAGCAGTACTTC. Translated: CASGLTDYEQYF. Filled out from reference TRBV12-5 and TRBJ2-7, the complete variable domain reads DARVTQTPRHKVTEMGQEVTMRCQPILGHNTVFWYRQTMMQGLELLAYFRNRAPLDDSGMPKDRFSAEMPDATLATLKIQPSEPRDSAVYFCASGLTDYEQYFGPGTRLTVT.

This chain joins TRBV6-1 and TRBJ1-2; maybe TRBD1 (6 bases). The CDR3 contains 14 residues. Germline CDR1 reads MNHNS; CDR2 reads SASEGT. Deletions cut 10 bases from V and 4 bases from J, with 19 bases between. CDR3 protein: CAIKGGYPTYGYTF. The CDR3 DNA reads TGTGCCATAAAGGGGGGGTATCCTACCTATGGCTACACCTTC.

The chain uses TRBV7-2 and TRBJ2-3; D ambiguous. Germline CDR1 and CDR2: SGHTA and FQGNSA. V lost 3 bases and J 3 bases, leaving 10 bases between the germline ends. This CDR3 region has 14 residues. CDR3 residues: CASSFYGRTDTQYF. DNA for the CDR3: TGTGCCAGCAGCTTTTATGGGCGAACAGATACGCAGTATTTT.

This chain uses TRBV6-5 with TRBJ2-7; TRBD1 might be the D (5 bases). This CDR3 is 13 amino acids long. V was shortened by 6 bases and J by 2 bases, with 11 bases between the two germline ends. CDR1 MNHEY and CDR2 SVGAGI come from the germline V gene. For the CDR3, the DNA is TGTGCCAGCAGAGGCAGGGATGCCTACGAGCAGTACTTC. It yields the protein CASRGRDAYEQYF.

In nucleotides, the CDR3 is TGTGCCAGCTCACCAAACTCGGGGAATAGCAATCAGCCCCAGCATTTT. This codes for CASSPNSGNSNQPQHF. The chain uses TRBV18 and TRBJ1-5, with D unclear. Trimming cost V 2 bases and J 0 bases, with 11 bases left between them. CDR1 KGHSH and CDR2 LQKENI come from the germline V gene. CDR3 size: 16 residues.

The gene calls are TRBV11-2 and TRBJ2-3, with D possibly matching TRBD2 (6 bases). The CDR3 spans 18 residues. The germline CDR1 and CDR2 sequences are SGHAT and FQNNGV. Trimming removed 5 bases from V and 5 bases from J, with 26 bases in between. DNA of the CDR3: TGTGCCAGCAGCCCGAAACTAGCTATGAGAGGGCTGGGAGATACGCAGTATTTT. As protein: CASSPKLAMRGLGDTQYF.